This TCR beta chain was sequenced during a study of T cell repertoires in cytomegalovirus infection. Background on the study: In the study, CMV epitopes included recently identified HLA-C-restricted and well-studied HLA-B-restricted ones. Study-level results: HLA-C-restricted CMV-specific TCR beta clonotypes prevailed in the ex vivo response.

Notes on this clonotype: Its target is unknown.

One entry per CDR3 protein results from TCRdb running MiXCR on the reads. The sample records about 920,000 distinct CDR3 sequences, under 40% being singletons. Trimming removed 0 bases at V and 12 bases at J, with 12 bases between. Germline assignment: CDR1 SGHDN and CDR2 FVKESK. CDR3 length: 12 residues. The sample in question was cultured CD8+ T cells from PBMCs, obtained from culture after CMV antigen stimulation. The rearrangement links TRBV14 to TRBJ2-7, with unresolved D. This receptor was identified in a human donor in good health (CMV status not recorded). Some clones in this sample may be carry-over from other donors' samples. CDR3 region: CASSQDQRILYV. The CDR3, as DNA: TGTGCCAGCAGCCAAGATCAACGAATTCTGTACGTC.